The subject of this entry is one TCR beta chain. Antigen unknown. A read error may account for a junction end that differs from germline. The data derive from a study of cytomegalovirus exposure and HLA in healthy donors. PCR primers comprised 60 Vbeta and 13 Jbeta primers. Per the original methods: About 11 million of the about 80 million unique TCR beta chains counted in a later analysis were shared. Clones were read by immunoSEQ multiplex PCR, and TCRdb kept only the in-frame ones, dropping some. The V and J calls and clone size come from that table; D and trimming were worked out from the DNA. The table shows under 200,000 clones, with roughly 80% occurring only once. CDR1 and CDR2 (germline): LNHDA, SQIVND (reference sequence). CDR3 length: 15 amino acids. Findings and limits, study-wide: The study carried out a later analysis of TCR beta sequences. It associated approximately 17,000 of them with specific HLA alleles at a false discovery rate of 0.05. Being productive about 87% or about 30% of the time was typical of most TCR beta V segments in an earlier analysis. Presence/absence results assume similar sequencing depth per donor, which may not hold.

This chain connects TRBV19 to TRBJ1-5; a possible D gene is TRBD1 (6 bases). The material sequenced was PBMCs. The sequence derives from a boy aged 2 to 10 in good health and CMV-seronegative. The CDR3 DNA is TGTGCCAGTAGGATAGGCGGGGGCGGCGGTCAGCCCCAGCATTTT. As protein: CASRIGGGGGQPQHF.